Shown below are 9 T cell receptor beta chains from a single sample sequenced in a study of T-cell memory formation after mild COVID-19. TCRdb re-analysed the 5' RACE reads in MiXCR, keeping a single row per CDR3 protein. The sample has around 300,000 distinct CDR3 sequences, roughly 13% seen once. Sequencing input: PBMCs or a T cell subset sorted from them (not recorded which). The receptor set was obtained from a man aged 18 to 29 who had mild COVID-19 (a few samples of this study predate the infection). Cell type and time point are not known.

This clonotype was counted a few times. The CDR3 protein is CASSSDPVSYNEQFF. CDR3 coding DNA: TGCGCCAGCAGCTCCGACCCCGTCTCCTACAATGAGCAGTTCTTC. The chain links TRBV4-1 to TRBJ2-1; no clear D. The ends were cut back, 5 bases at V and 0 bases at J, with 11 bases in the middle. The germline V gene encodes CDR1 MGHRA and CDR2 YSYEKL. CDR3 length equals 15 residues.

This clonotype was detected only a few times. The V and J genes are TRBV10-3 and TRBJ2-3, with D possibly matching TRBD1 (6 bases). CDR1 and CDR2 from the germline V gene are ENHRY and SYGVKD. This CDR3 comprises 16 residues. The V end was cut by 5 bases, the J end by 0 bases, with 15 bases between. This CDR3 is CAISQAQGRSTDTQYF. The CDR3 DNA reads TGTGCCATCAGTCAGGCACAGGGACGGAGCACAGATACGCAGTATTTT.

This clonotype appeared a few times. The rearrangement uses TRBV5-6 and TRBJ1-6; unclear D gene. The V end lost 9 bases, the J end lost 1 base, and 11 bases lay between the germline ends. The germline V gene has CDR1 SGHDT and CDR2 YYEEEE. CDR3 size: 14 residues. CDR3: CATEGSSYNSPLHF. The CDR3 DNA reads as TGTGCCACCGAGGGTTCGTCCTATAATTCACCCCTCCACTTT.

This clonotype was seen more than once but under ten times. The chain recombines TRBV4-3 with TRBJ2-1; D perhaps matches TRBD1 (6 bases). CDR3 size: 11 residues. The germline V gene has CDR1 LGHNA and CDR2 YSLEER. Trimming took 6 bases from V and 6 from J, leaving 6 bases between them. CDR3: CASRGANEQFF. CDR3 nucleotides: TGCGCCAGCAGGGGGGCCAATGAGCAGTTCTTC.

CDR3 region: CASSQDGPRPPLHF. The CDR3 coding sequence is TGCGCCAGCAGCCAAGACGGCCCGCGCCCACCCCTCCACTTT. The genes are TRBV4-1 and TRBJ1-6; the D is unclear. Looked up from germline, CDR1 is MGHRA and CDR2 is YSYEKL. The CDR3 contains 14 residues. The germline V and J ends were trimmed by 0 bases and 11 bases, with 11 bases remaining between them.

The table lists this clonotype with a few counts. The chain links TRBV7-6 to TRBJ2-5; 10 bases align to TRBD2. Germline V gene sequence: CDR1 SGHVS, CDR2 FNYEAQ. Losses at the gene ends were 8 bases for V and 4 bases for J; bases not matched to a gene: 7. The CDR3 is 14 residues long. DNA of the CDR3: TGTGCCAGCCGGCCGAGCGGGGGGGCAGAGACCCAGTACTTC. This sequence encodes CASRPSGGAETQYF.

This clonotype was detected a few times. CDR3: CASSLTPTRSTYEQYF. The CDR3 coding sequence is TGTGCCAGCAGTTTGACACCGACAAGATCCACCTACGAGCAGTACTTC. This sequence joins TRBV6-5 and TRBJ2-7; D is unclear. CDR3 length: 16 residues. Trimming shortened V by 4 bases and J by 2 bases, and 18 bases separated the two germline ends. The V gene's germline CDR1 is MNHEY and CDR2 SVGAGI.

The V call is TRBV5-1, the J call TRBJ1-3, with TRBD1 matching over 9 bases. J was trimmed by 5 bases and V by 1 base; bases with no gene match: 4. Per germline, CDR1 SGHRS and CDR2 YFSETQ. This CDR3 spans 15 amino acids. In DNA form, the CDR3 reads TGCGCCAGCAGCTTGCCCGACAGGGGGAGAAACACCATATATTTT. It encodes CASSLPDRGRNTIYF.

The chain joins TRBV5-6 to TRBJ2-3; the D gene is possibly TRBD2 (6 bases). V shed 4 bases and J shed 3 bases, with 9 bases lying between them. This CDR3 is 13 amino acids long. CDR1 is SGHDT, CDR2 YYEEEE, per germline. CDR3 nucleotides: TGTGCCAGCAGCGTCGCGGGAACAGATACGCAGTATTTT. Translated, it gives CASSVAGTDTQYF. The full variable domain, with the rest looked up from reference TRBV5-6 and TRBJ2-3, is DAGVTQSPTHLIKTRGQQVTLRCSPKSGHDTVSWYQQALGQGPQFIFQYYEEEERQRGNFPDRFSGHQFPNYSSELNVNALLLGDSALYLCASSVAGTDTQYFGPGTRLTVL.